This record looks at one T cell receptor beta chain sequence and its context. The sample is drawn from a study of blood T cell repertoires in COVID-19. Study-level information: The cDNA or gDNA used as material had been derived from T cells, B-cell-depleted T cells, or PBMCs.

The ends lost 4 bases at V and 8 bases at J; junction bases unmatched: 8. The germline CDR1 and CDR2 sequences are SGHRS and YFSETQ. The CDR3 extends over 14 amino acids. Assay used: immunoSEQ multiplex PCR; TCRdb lists only in-frame clones, some missing. The sample has roughly 53,000 clones; just over 85% are singletons. The sample consisted of peripheral blood. The receptor comes from a human donor in a cohort sampled during active COVID-19. V is TRBV5-1 and J is TRBJ1-4; 7 bases line up with TRBD1. The CDR3 region has the DNA TGCGCCAGCAGCAACAGGGGTTTCAGCGAAAAACTGTTTTTT. Translated: CASSNRGFSEKLFF.